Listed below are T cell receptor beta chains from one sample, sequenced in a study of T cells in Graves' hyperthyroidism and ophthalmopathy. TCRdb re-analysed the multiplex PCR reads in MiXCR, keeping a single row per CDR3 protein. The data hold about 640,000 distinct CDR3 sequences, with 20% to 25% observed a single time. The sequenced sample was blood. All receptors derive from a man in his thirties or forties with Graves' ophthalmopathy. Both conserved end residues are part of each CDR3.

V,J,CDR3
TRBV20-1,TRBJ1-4,CSARAKGTVNEKLFF
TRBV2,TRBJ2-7,CASRTGIHEQYF
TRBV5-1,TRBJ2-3,CASSVEGAGFTDTQYF
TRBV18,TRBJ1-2,CASSLSTGRAYGYTF
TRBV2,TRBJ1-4,CASSGTADRKEKLFF
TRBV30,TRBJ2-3,CAWAREPSTDTQYF
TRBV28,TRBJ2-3,CASSSPTGSRRTDTQYF
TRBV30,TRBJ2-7,CAWTPRVAGGPNYEQYF
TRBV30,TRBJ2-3,CAWSVVGDTQYF
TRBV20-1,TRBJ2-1,CSAALAGYEQFF
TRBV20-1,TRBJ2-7,CSARIGGTGEQYF
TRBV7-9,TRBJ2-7,CASSQLQGLEQYF
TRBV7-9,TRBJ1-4,CASTKTATNEKLFF
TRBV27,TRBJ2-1,CASSLKSRYNEQFF
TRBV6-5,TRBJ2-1,CASSYIPGVAYNEQFF